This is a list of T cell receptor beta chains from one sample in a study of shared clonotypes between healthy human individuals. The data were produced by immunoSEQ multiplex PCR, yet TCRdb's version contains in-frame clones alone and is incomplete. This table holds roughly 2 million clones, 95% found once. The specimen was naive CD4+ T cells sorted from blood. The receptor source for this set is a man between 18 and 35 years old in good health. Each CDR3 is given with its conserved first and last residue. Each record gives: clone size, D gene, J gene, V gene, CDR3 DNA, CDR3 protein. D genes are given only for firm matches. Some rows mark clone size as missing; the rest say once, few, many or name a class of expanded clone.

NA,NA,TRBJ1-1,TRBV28,TGTGCCAGCAGTTTATTCCCCGGACGTTCGCGCATGAACACTGAAGCTTTCTTT,CASSLFPGRSRMNTEAFF
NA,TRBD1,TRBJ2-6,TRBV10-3,TGTGCCATCAGTGAGGCAGCGACAGGGGCCATCTCTGGGGCCAACGTCCTGACTTTC,CAISEAATGAISGANVLTF
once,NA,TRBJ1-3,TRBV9,TGTGCCAGCAGCGTAGCCCATACGCCCTCTGGAAACACCATATATTTT,CASSVAHTPSGNTIYF
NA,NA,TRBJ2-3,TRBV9,TGTGCCAGCAGCCCTGGGGTGCGAGATACGCAGTATTTT,CASSPGVRDTQYF
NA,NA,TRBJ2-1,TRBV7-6,TGTGCCAGCAGCGCCGGGACCAAAATCAACAATGAGCAGTTCTTC,CASSAGTKINNEQFF
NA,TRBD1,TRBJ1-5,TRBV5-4,TGTGCCAGCAGCATGGACAGGGATCAGCCCCAGCATTTT,CASSMDRDQPQHF
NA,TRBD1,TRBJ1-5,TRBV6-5,TGTGCCAGGGGACGACAGGGAAGCAATCAGCCCCAGCATTTT,CARGRQGSNQPQHF
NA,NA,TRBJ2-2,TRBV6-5,TGTGCCAGCAGCAGGGGCACCGGGGAGCTGTTTTTT,CASSRGTGELFF
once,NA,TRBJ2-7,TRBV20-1,TGCAGTGCTAGGGCAGGGGGGGAGCAGTACTTC,CSARAGGEQYF
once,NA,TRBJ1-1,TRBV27,TGTGCCAGCAGTTTATCCTATCCTGGGGCCTACGCTTTCTTT,CASSLSYPGAYAFF
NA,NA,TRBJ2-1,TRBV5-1,TGCGCCAGCAGCTTAATGGATTTCTACAATGAGCAGTTCTTC,CASSLMDFYNEQFF
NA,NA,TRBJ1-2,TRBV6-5,TGTGCCAGCAGACCGACAGGACCCTATGGCTACACCTTC,CASRPTGPYGYTF
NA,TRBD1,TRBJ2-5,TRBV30,TGTGCCTGGAGTGTGAGACAGGGGGCGGGAGAGACCCAGTACTTC,CAWSVRQGAGETQYF
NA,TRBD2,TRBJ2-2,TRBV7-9,TGTGCCAGCAGCTCGCGGGCGGGGGTGCGGACGGCCGGGGAGCTGTTTTTT,CASSSRAGVRTAGELFF
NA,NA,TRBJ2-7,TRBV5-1,TGCGCCAGCAGCCTCCAAGGGACCGATACGGGCAACGAGCAGTACTTC,CASSLQGTDTGNEQYF
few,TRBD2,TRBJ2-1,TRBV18,TGTGCCAGCTCACCAGGGACTAGCGGGAACAATGAGCAGTTCTTC,CASSPGTSGNNEQFF
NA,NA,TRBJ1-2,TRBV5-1,TGCGCCAGCAGCCACTCCTACAGCAATTCTAACTATGGCTACACCTTC,CASSHSYSNSNYGYTF
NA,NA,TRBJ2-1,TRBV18,TGTGCCAGCTCACTATCGGACGGTTCCTACAATGAGCAGTTCTTC,CASSLSDGSYNEQFF
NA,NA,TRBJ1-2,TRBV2,TGTGCCACCCCCACGGTAAGACAGAGCGTAGGTTTCGGCGGCTACACCTTC,CATPTVRQSVGFGGYTF
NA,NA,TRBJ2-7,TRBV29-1,TGCAGCGTTGTACTTTCCTACGAGCAGTACTTC,CSVVLSYEQYF
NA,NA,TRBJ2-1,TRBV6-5,TGTGCCAGCACGAGGGGACCGACGGATGAGCAGTTCTTC,CASTRGPTDEQFF
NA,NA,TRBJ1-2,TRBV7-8,TGTGCCAGCAGCTTAGTGGAGGATTTCTATGGCTACACCTTC,CASSLVEDFYGYTF
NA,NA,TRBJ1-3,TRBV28,TGTGCCAGCAGTTCCGGACAGATCTCTGGAAACACCATATATTTT,CASSSGQISGNTIYF
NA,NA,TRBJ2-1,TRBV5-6,TGTGCCAGCAGCCGAGGGACGGGGAGCTCCTACAATGAGCAGTTCTTC,CASSRGTGSSYNEQFF
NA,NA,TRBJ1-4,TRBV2,TGTGCCAGCACTAGGAGGGCGGCTAATGAAAAACTGTTTTTT,CASTRRAANEKLFF
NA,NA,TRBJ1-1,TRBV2,TGTGCCAGCAGGGGATGGCAGATTAACACTGAAGCTTTCTTT,CASRGWQINTEAFF
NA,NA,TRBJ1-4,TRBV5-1,TGCGCCAGCAGCGGCAAGGACGGGCCACCCAAGGAAAAACTGTTTTTT,CASSGKDGPPKEKLFF
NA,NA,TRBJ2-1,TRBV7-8,TGTGCCAGCAGCTTAAGGGAGACTAGTTACAATGAGCAGTTCTTC,CASSLRETSYNEQFF
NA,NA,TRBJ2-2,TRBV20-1,TGCAGTGCTTTCGGGGAGCTGTTTTTT,CSAFGELFF